This passage covers 13 T cell receptor beta chains from one sample sequenced in a study of T-cell reconstitution after alpha-beta-depleted transplantation in children. Unique molecular identifiers were used to barcode this TCRbeta library. MiXCR, applied by TCRdb to the PCR reads, yields one record per CDR3 protein. The repertoire includes some 600,000 distinct CDR3 sequences, 16% of them detected once, and about 1.1% sits in the top ten. The sample consisted of PBMCs from the stem cell graft donor, taken from the stem cell graft. Receptors originate from a human donor who donated a stem cell graft to a child with acute myeloid leukemia.

The chain combines TRBV20-1 with TRBJ1-2; 9 bases match TRBD1. With V trimmed by 3 bases and J by 1 base, 12 bases remained unmatched. The V gene's germline CDR1 is DFQATT and CDR2 SNEGSKA (reference sequence). The CDR3 has 17 amino acids. The CDR3 here is CSASPLGTGNNNYGYTF. The CDR3 bases are TGCAGTGCTAGCCCCCTCGGGACAGGGAACAATAACTATGGCTACACCTTC.

The rearrangement links TRBV14 to TRBJ2-1, with 13 bases lining up with TRBD2. This CDR3 comprises 15 residues. Per germline, CDR1 SGHDN and CDR2 FVKESK. Germline trimming cut 4 bases from V and 9 bases from J; bases unmatched to any gene: 6. CDR3 nucleotide sequence: TGTGCCAGCAGCCTGGGACTAGCGGGACTCAGTGAGCAGTTCTTC. Translated: CASSLGLAGLSEQFF.

Points on this clonotype: This may be a read error: a much more frequent sequence differs by one nucleotide. V gene TRBV7-9 combines with J gene TRBJ2-1, with D possibly called TRBD1 or TRBD2 (5 bases each). Germline V gene data show CDR1 as SEHNR and CDR2 as FQNEAQ (reference sequence). This CDR3 has 14 amino acids. The V end was cut by 6 bases, the J end by 0 bases, with 9 bases between. The CDR3 sequence is CASSKGSSYNEQFF. CDR3 in DNA: TGTGCCAGCAGTAAGGGGAGCTCCTACAATGAGCAGTTCTTC.

This clonotype was recorded a few times. This chain uses TRBV5-1 with TRBJ1-5, with D possibly TRBD1 on 5 matching bases. The CDR3 has 13 amino acids. V lost 2 bases, J lost 10 bases, and 13 bases lay in between. Germline assignment: CDR1 SGHRS and CDR2 YFSETQ. The CDR3 bases are TGCGCCAGCAGCTTTACCTCAGGGCAACCCCAGCATTTT. It encodes CASSFTSGQPQHF.

This clonotype was picked up many times. The V gene is TRBV7-2, the J gene TRBJ2-1; TRBD1 agrees at 7 bases. Looked up from germline, CDR1 is SGHTA and CDR2 is FQGNSA. The CDR3 totals 12 residues. Trimming took 5 bases from V and 7 from J; bases not matched to a gene: 2. The CDR3, as DNA: TGTGCCAGCAGCCTGACAGGGAATGAGCAGTTCTTC. Its protein product is CASSLTGNEQFF. Filled out from reference TRBV7-2 and TRBJ2-1, the complete variable domain reads GAGVSQSPSNKVTEKGKDVELRCDPISGHTALYWYRQSLGQGLEFLIYFQGNSAPDKSGLPSDRFSAERTGGSVSTLTIQRTQQEDSAVYLCASSLTGNEQFFGPGTRLTVL.

This clonotype was detected ten times or more. The chain uses TRBV20-1 and TRBJ2-1; D may be TRBD2 (6 bases). CDR3 length: 17 residues. The V end was cut by 3 bases, the J end by 2 bases, with 20 bases between. Germline V gene lookup returns CDR1 DFQATT and CDR2 SNEGSKA (reference sequence). This chain's CDR3 is CSARRMGSLAPYNEQFF. The CDR3 nucleotides read TGCAGTGCTAGGAGGATGGGTAGCCTAGCGCCCTACAATGAGCAGTTCTTC.

V gene TRBV7-2 combines with J gene TRBJ1-4; 8 bases fit TRBD1. V trimming: 5 bases; J trimming: 8 bases; junction bases outside the gene matches: 7. CDR1 SGHTA and CDR2 FQGNSA come from the germline V gene. The CDR3 has 14 amino acids. CDR3 in amino acids: CASSPRTGSEKLFF. CDR3 DNA sequence: TGTGCCAGCAGCCCCCGGACAGGGAGCGAAAAACTGTTTTTT.

V is TRBV5-1 and J is TRBJ2-3, with D perhaps given as TRBD1 or TRBD2 (5 bases each). The CDR3 runs to 16 residues. Germline V gene data show CDR1 as SGHRS and CDR2 as YFSETQ. Trimming took off 7 bases at V and 2 bases at J, with 20 bases between the two ends. CDR3 loop: CASHMGLLGVTDTQYF. CDR3 sequence (DNA): TGCGCCAGCCATATGGGGTTATTGGGGGTCACAGATACGCAGTATTTT.

Ten or more counts support this clonotype. In nucleotides, the CDR3 is TGTGCCAGCAGCTACGAACCGAGCTCTGGAAACACCATATATTTT. Translated, it gives CASSYEPSSGNTIYF. The rearrangement links TRBV13 to TRBJ1-3; unclear D gene. The germline CDR1 and CDR2 sequences are PRHDT and FYEKMQ (reference sequence). V lost 4 bases and J 0 bases, leaving 10 bases between the germline ends. The CDR3 runs 15 residues.

V usage is TRBV20-1 and J usage is TRBJ2-4, with a weak D call TRBD1 (6 bases). Germline lookup yields CDR1 DFQATT and CDR2 SNEGSKA (reference sequence). The V gene lost 5 bases and the J gene lost 3 bases, with 14 bases spanning the gap. There are 14 residues in the CDR3. This chain's CDR3 is CSAGYREDKNIQYF. The DNA of the CDR3 is TGCAGTGCTGGATACAGGGAAGACAAAAACATTCAGTACTTC.

The chain combines TRBV6-1 with TRBJ2-5, with a tentative D call TRBD1 (6 bases). Germline V gives CDR1 MNHNS, CDR2 SASEGT. The CDR3 is made up of 15 amino acids. The V gene lost 3 bases and the J gene lost 2 bases, with 13 bases spanning the gap. The CDR3 nucleotides are TGTGCCAGCAGTGACGGGCGCAGGGGACAAGAGACCCAGTACTTC. Its protein is CASSDGRRGQETQYF.

V and J are TRBV12-3 or TRBV12-4 and TRBJ2-1, with D possibly matching TRBD2 (5 bases). The CDR3 is 14 amino acids. Between the trimmed V and J ends, which lost 7 bases and 11 bases, there was a span of 21 bases. CDR3 sequence reads: CASTPRAGLPQQFF. In nucleotides, the CDR3 is TGTGCCAGCACCCCGAGGGCGGGTTTGCCCCAGCAGTTCTTC.

The chain combines TRBV24-1 with TRBJ2-5, with a tentative D call TRBD2 (6 bases). Germline CDR1 KGHDR, CDR2 SFDVKD. Trimming shortened V by 5 bases and J by 5 bases, and 20 bases separated the two germline ends. The length of the CDR3 is 16 residues. CDR3 in DNA: TGTGCCACCAGTGGCGGGCAGGACTATTTCCCCGAGACCCAGTACTTC. It yields the protein CATSGGQDYFPETQYF.